These T cell receptor beta chains were read from a single sample in a study of neoadjuvant nivolumab and ipilimumab in lung cancer. Using immunoSEQ multiplex PCR, the repertoire was profiled, and TCRdb retains in-frame clones only, with some absent. The sample comprises around 3,000 clones, 88% of which are singletons, and around 0.82% rests with the top ten. The sample in question was tumor tissue, obtained after neoadjuvant nivolumab, alone or with ipilimumab, at or shortly before surgery. The source is an adult with non-small cell lung cancer. CDR3s include the opening cysteine and the closing phenylalanine or tryptophan. The D gene is left open where the match is weak. Some rows mark clone size as missing; the rest say once, few, many or name a class of expanded clone.

>NA|TRBV7-3|TRBJ1-1|NA
TGTGCCAGCAGCTTAGGAGTTGAGAACACTGAAGCTTTCTTT
CASSLGVENTEAFF
>NA|TRBV19|TRBJ2-3|NA
TGTGCCAGTAGTATAGTGGGGGATACGCAGTATTTT
CASSIVGDTQYF
>TRBD1|TRBV5-4|TRBJ1-2|NA
TGTGCCAGCAGCCAGGAATACGGACAGGACAACTATGGCTACACCTTC
CASSQEYGQDNYGYTF
>NA|TRBV4-2|TRBJ2-7|NA
TGTGCCAGCAGCCAAGGCTTGCGAGACTACGAGCAGTACTTC
CASSQGLRDYEQYF
>NA|TRBV7-2|TRBJ2-6|NA
TGTGCCAGCAGCTTAGGGACCTCTGGGGCCAACGTCCTGACTTTC
CASSLGTSGANVLTF
>NA|TRBV10-3|TRBJ2-1|NA
TGTGCCATCAGTGACGGAGGAAGCTCCTACAATGAGCAGTTCTTC
CAISDGGSSYNEQFF
>NA|TRBV7-2|TRBJ1-2|NA
TGTGCCAGCAGCTTAGTCGGCCAGGGAGGTGGCTACACCTTC
CASSLVGQGGGYTF
>NA|TRBV11-1|TRBJ2-1|NA
TGTGCCAGCAGCCCAGACTTAGACAATGAGCAGTTCTTC
CASSPDLDNEQFF
>NA|TRBV19|TRBJ2-1|NA
TGTGCCAGTAGAAAGGACCGCGGCAATGAGCAGTTCTTC
CASRKDRGNEQFF
>TRBD2|TRBV15|TRBJ2-7|NA
TGTGCCACCAGTATCGGACTAGCGGGAGCGTACGAGCAGTACTTC
CATSIGLAGAYEQYF
>TRBD1|TRBV6-6|TRBJ2-7|NA
TGTGCCAGCAGTTATCGATCGGACAGGGGGGCCGAGCAGTACTTC
CASSYRSDRGAEQYF
>NA|TRBV10-3|TRBJ2-3|NA
TGTGCCATATCGAGGGCAGATACGCAGTATTTT
CAISRADTQYF
>TRBD1|TRBV4-2|TRBJ1-5|NA
TGTGCCAGCAGCCCGAGCCAGGGGGAATTAAGCAATCAGCCCCAGCATTTT
CASSPSQGELSNQPQHF
>TRBD1|TRBV7-9|TRBJ2-7|NA
TGTGCCAGCAGCTTTACAGGGGGCTCCTCCTACGAGCAGTACTTC
CASSFTGGSSYEQYF
>NA|TRBV10-3|TRBJ1-5|NA
TGTGCCATCAGAGAAACATTGTCTCAGCCCCAGCATTTT
CAIRETLSQPQHF
>NA|TRBV30|TRBJ2-5|NA
TGTGCCTGGAGTGTACAGGTGGGTCAAGAGACCCAGTACTTC
CAWSVQVGQETQYF
>NA|TRBV21-1|TRBJ1-5|NA
TGTGCCAGCAGCAATGGTAGAAACAATCAGCCCCAGCATTTT
CASSNGRNNQPQHF
>TRBD2|TRBV5-1|TRBJ2-4|NA
TGCGCCAGCAGCTTGGGACTAGCGGGAGGGGAAAACATTCAGTACTTC
CASSLGLAGGENIQYF
>NA|TRBV30|TRBJ1-5|NA
TGTGCCTGGAGTGTTCAGGGCCGGCAGCCCCAGCATTTT
CAWSVQGRQPQHF
>NA|TRBV6-6|TRBJ1-1|NA
TGTGCCAGCAGTTACCAAGGGGAAGCTTTCTTT
CASSYQGEAFF
>NA|TRBV6-6|TRBJ2-3|NA
TGTGCCAGCACCCCCACCGAAGGAGATACGCAGTATTTT
CASTPTEGDTQYF
>NA|TRBV7-2|TRBJ2-7|NA
TGTGCCAGCAGCTTAGGCCTACTCTCTACCTACGAGCAGTACTTC
CASSLGLLSTYEQYF
>NA|TRBV7-9|TRBJ1-5|NA
TGTGCCAGCAGCGCCTCCTATACAGGTGCTAATCAGCCCCAGCATTTT
CASSASYTGANQPQHF
>NA|TRBV6-6|TRBJ1-2|NA
TGTGCCAGCTATGGTGCAGGGAACTATGGCTACACCTTC
CASYGAGNYGYTF
>NA|TRBV5-6|TRBJ2-5|NA
TGTGCCAGCAGCACCGACTATGGCGGTCAAGAGACCCAGTACTTC
CASSTDYGGQETQYF
>TRBD2|TRBV29-1|TRBJ2-4|NA
TGCAGCGTCGCTACCATTGGGACTATCATAGCCAAAAACATTCAGTACTTC
CSVATIGTIIAKNIQYF
>NA|TRBV18|TRBJ2-2|NA
TGTGCCAGCTCACCGGGGCGATTGGACACCGGGGAGCTGTTTTTT
CASSPGRLDTGELFF
>TRBD1|TRBV7-9|TRBJ2-1|NA
TGTGCCAGCAGCCCCCCCGGGACAGGGATGTACAATGAGCAGTTCTTC
CASSPPGTGMYNEQFF
>NA|TRBV27|TRBJ1-2|NA
TGTGCCAGCAGTTTCCGTGTTGGCTATGGCTACACCTTC
CASSFRVGYGYTF
>NA|TRBV27|TRBJ1-1|NA
TGTGCCACTTCAGGACTCAAGAACACTGAAGCTTTCTTT
CATSGLKNTEAFF
>NA|TRBV6-5|TRBJ2-7|NA
TGTGCCAGCAATCGAGAACAGGGTTACGAGCAGTACTTC
CASNREQGYEQYF
>NA|TRBV29-1|TRBJ2-3|NA
TGCAGCGTTGAAGTTGATACAGATACGCAGTATTTT
CSVEVDTDTQYF
>TRBD1|TRBV6-5|TRBJ1-1|few
TGTGCCAGCAGTTATCGGGACAGTACTTTCTTT
CASSYRDSTFF
>NA|TRBV18|TRBJ1-1|NA
TGTGCCAGCTCACCACCGTGGGCAGGGGCGAACACTGAAGCTTTCTTT
CASSPPWAGANTEAFF
>NA|TRBV27|TRBJ1-2|NA
TGTGCCAGCAGTCCACCGGGAGGGTATGGCTACACCTTC
CASSPPGGYGYTF
>TRBD2|TRBV5-1|TRBJ2-1|NA
TGCGCCAGCAGCCCGCCCCTAGCGGGAGGGCCGGGTGAGCAGTTCTTC
CASSPPLAGGPGEQFF
>NA|TRBV2|TRBJ2-2|NA
TGTGCCAGCAGTGACCCGGACCGAACAGGGAGCGGGGAGCTGTTTTTT
CASSDPDRTGSGELFF
>TRBD1|TRBV2|TRBJ1-5|NA
TGTGCCAGCAGTGGGGACAGGCGGAATCAGCCCCAGCATTTT
CASSGDRRNQPQHF
>NA|TRBV7-9|TRBJ1-1|few
TGTGCCAGCAGCTTAGAAGTGACCGCGGAAGCTTTCTTT
CASSLEVTAEAFF
>NA|TRBV5-1|TRBJ2-7|NA
TGCGCCAGCAGCTTGGAACGGGCGAACTACGAGCAGTACTTC
CASSLERANYEQYF
>TRBD1|TRBV9|TRBJ1-1|NA
TGTGCCAGCAGCGCCCGAGACAGGGGTGGCCCTGAAGCTTTCTTT
CASSARDRGGPEAFF
>TRBD2|TRBV5-1|TRBJ2-1|NA
TGCGCCAGCAGCTTGAAGGGGACTAGCGGGAGGCAGGGGGAGCAGTTCTTC
CASSLKGTSGRQGEQFF
>NA|TRBV18|TRBJ2-2|once
TGTGCCAGCTCACAACTAGCATGGTCCGGGGAGCTGTTTTTT
CASSQLAWSGELFF
>TRBD2|TRBV11-1|TRBJ2-3|NA
TGTGCCAGCAGCTCCGGACTAGGCGGCACAGATACGCAGTATTTT
CASSSGLGGTDTQYF
>NA|TRBV10-3|TRBJ2-1|NA
TGTGCCATCGGGGACGAATGGGTTAGCTCCTACAATGAGCAGTTCTTC
CAIGDEWVSSYNEQFF
>TRBD2|TRBV5-5|TRBJ2-3|NA
TGTGCCAGCACCCCATCGGGCGGGAGAAGCACAGATACGCAGTATTTT
CASTPSGGRSTDTQYF
>NA|TRBV11-3|TRBJ2-3|NA
TGTGCCAGCAGCTTAGGGGGGAGCACAGATACGCAGTATTTT
CASSLGGSTDTQYF
>NA|TRBV5-4|TRBJ2-5|NA
TGTGCCAGCAGCTGGGGGAGAGGGGAGACCCAGTACTTC
CASSWGRGETQYF
>NA|TRBV11-2|TRBJ2-2|NA
TGTGCCAGCAGCCTCGACAGAAACACCGGGGAGCTGTTTTTT
CASSLDRNTGELFF
>TRBD2|TRBV4-2|TRBJ2-7|NA
TGTGCCAGCAGCCAAGACGCGGGAGGCTCCTACGAGCAGTACTTC
CASSQDAGGSYEQYF
>TRBD1|TRBV7-9|TRBJ2-1|NA
TGTGCCAGCAGCTTATACGGGACAGGGTCCAATGAGCAGTTCTTC
CASSLYGTGSNEQFF
>NA|TRBV27|TRBJ2-1|once
TGTGCCAGCAGTTTATCGAACCTAGCGCAGAATGAGCAGTTCTTC
CASSLSNLAQNEQFF
>NA|TRBV5-4|TRBJ2-2|NA
TGTGCCAGCAGAGTTGGGGCCGGGGAGCTGTTTTTT
CASRVGAGELFF
>NA|TRBV7-6|TRBJ2-1|NA
TGTGCCAGCAGCTTATCTCAATTAAATGAGCAGTTCTTC
CASSLSQLNEQFF
>NA|TRBV9|TRBJ2-3|NA
TGTGCCAGCAGCGTAGCAGATACGCAGTATTTT
CASSVADTQYF
>TRBD1|TRBV27|TRBJ1-5|NA
TGTGCCAGCAGTGTACAGGGGCTCAGCAATCAGCCCCAGCATTTT
CASSVQGLSNQPQHF
>NA|TRBV14|TRBJ2-1|NA
TGTGCCAGCAGCCAAGAGAGGCTAGTCTACAATGAGCAGTTCTTC
CASSQERLVYNEQFF
>NA|TRBV6-6|TRBJ1-1|NA
TGTGCCAGCCGTGGACGTCAGGACACTGAAGCTTTCTTT
CASRGRQDTEAFF
>NA|TRBV9|TRBJ2-1|NA
TGTGCCAGCTCCAGGGAGCTAGCCTACAATGAGCAGTTCTTC
CASSRELAYNEQFF
>TRBD2|TRBV10-3|TRBJ2-7|NA
TGTGCCATCAGTGAGCTTGCGGGAGCCTACGAGCAGTACTTC
CAISELAGAYEQYF